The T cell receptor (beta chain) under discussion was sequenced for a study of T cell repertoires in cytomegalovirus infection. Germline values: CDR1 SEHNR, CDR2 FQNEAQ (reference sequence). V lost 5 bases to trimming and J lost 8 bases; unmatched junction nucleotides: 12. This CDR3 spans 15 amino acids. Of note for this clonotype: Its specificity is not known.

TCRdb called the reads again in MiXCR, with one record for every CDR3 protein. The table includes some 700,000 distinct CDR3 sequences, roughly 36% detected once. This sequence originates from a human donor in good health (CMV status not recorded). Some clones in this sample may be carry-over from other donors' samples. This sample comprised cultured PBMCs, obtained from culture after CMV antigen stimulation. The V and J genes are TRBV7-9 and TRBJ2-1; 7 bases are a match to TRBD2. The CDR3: CASSRSGTLRDEQFF. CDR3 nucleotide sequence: TGTGCCAGCAGCCGAAGCGGGACCCTCCGCGATGAGCAGTTCTTC.